The 7 T cell receptor beta chains below were found in one sample sequenced in a study of OX40 agonist ivuxolimab in advanced cancers. Some clones are missing from TCRdb's copy, which holds only in-frame ones; the method was immunoSEQ multiplex PCR. The sample lists 77,000 or so clones; around 85% were seen once. The material sequenced was CD4+ or CD8+ T cells sorted from blood, taken in a trial of the OX40 agonist ivuxolimab. These TCRs come from an adult with an advanced solid tumor such as melanoma, head and neck, liver or kidney cancer.

This chain uses TRBV7-2 with TRBJ2-3; D is tentatively TRBD1 or TRBD2 (5 bases each). CDR3 length equals 13 residues. The germline V gene encodes CDR1 SGHTA and CDR2 FQGNSA. Trimming shortened V by 1 base and J by 4 bases, and 6 bases separated the two germline ends. The DNA for the CDR3 is TGTGCCAGCAGCTTAGTGGGGGCAGATACGCAGTATTTT. Its protein is CASSLVGADTQYF.

The V call is TRBV5-1, the J call TRBJ2-3; 7 bases align to TRBD1. V shed 7 bases and J 2 bases; nucleotides not matched to a gene: 4. Germline loops: CDR1 SGHRS, CDR2 YFSETQ. The CDR3 runs 13 residues. The CDR3 region is CASPGQSTDTQYF. The DNA of the CDR3 is TGCGCCAGCCCGGGACAGTCCACAGATACGCAGTATTTT.

J is TRBJ1-6 and V is TRBV11-2; no definite D call. The V gene's germline CDR1 is SGHAT and CDR2 FQNNGV. The CDR3 loop spans 12 amino acids. V lost 1 base, J lost 8 bases, and 3 bases lay in between. The CDR3 reads CASSLGHSPLHF. CDR3 in DNA: TGTGCCAGCAGCTTAGGACATTCACCCCTCCACTTT.

DNA for the CDR3: TGTGCCAGTAGTATGATGGACGGCGCGAACACCGGGGAGCTGTTTTTT. Protein product: CASSMMDGANTGELFF. This chain joins TRBV19 and TRBJ2-2; D gene uncertain. The germline gives CDR1 LNHDA, CDR2 SQIVND (reference sequence). The CDR3 spans 16 residues. V was trimmed by 3 bases and J by 0 bases, leaving 11 bases between them.

The rearrangement uses TRBV20-1 and TRBJ2-5; no firm D call. The length of the CDR3 is 11 residues. V lost 5 bases, J lost 3 bases, and 7 bases lay in between. Looked up from germline, CDR1 is DFQATT and CDR2 is SNEGSKA (reference sequence). CDR3 sequence: CSAGGEETQYF. The CDR3 DNA reads TGCAGTGCTGGCGGTGAAGAGACCCAGTACTTC.

The chain links TRBV2 to TRBJ2-7; perhaps D is TRBD1 or TRBD2 (6 bases each). Trimming took 7 bases from V and 4 from J, leaving 23 bases between them. The CDR3 length is 16 residues. In germline, CDR1 is SNHLY, CDR2 FYNNEI. In DNA form, the CDR3 reads TGTGCCAGCACCTCCCTCGGGGGCATAGGTTTTTACGAGCAGTACTTC. Its translation is CASTSLGGIGFYEQYF.

The V call is TRBV19, the J call TRBJ1-5; D is perhaps TRBD1 (6 bases). V gave up 7 bases and J gave up 4 bases, with 14 bases separating them. The CDR3 spans 14 residues. The germline V gene has CDR1 LNHDA and CDR2 SQIVND (reference sequence). CDR3 coding DNA: TGTGCCAGTAATTTGGCAGGGGTAAATCAGCCCCAGCATTTT. Encoded protein: CASNLAGVNQPQHF.